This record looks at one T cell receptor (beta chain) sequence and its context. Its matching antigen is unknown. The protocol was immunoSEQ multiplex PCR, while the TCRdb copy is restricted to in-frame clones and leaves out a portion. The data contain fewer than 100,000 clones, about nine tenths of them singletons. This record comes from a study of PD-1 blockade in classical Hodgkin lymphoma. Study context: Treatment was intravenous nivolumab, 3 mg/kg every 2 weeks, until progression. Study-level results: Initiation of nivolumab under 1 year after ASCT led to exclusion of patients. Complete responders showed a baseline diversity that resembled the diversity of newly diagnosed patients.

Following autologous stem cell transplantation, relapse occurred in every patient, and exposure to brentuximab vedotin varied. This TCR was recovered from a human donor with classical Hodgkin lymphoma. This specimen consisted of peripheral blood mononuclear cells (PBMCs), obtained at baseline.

The CDR3 sequence is CASSLFPRTEAFF. In nucleotides, the CDR3 is TGTGCCAGCAGTTTATTCCCAAGGACTGAAGCTTTCTTT. J is TRBJ1-1 and V is TRBV27; unclear D gene. Germline loops: CDR1 MNHEY, CDR2 SMNVEV (reference sequence). The CDR3 consists of 13 residues. Trimming stripped 1 base from V and 5 bases from J, with 8 bases between.